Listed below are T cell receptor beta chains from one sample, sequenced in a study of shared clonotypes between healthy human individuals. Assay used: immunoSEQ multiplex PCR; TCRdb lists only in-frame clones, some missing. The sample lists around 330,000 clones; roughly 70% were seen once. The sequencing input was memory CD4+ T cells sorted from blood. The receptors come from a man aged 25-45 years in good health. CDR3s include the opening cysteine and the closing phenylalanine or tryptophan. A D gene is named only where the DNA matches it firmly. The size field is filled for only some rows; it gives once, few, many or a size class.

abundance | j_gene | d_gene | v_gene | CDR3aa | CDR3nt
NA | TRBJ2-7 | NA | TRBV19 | CASSPRTSSYEQYF | TGTGCCAGTAGTCCCAGGACTTCCTCCTACGAGCAGTACTTC
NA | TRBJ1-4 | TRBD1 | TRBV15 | CATSGRQGGSEKLFF | TGTGCCACCAGCGGACGACAGGGGGGGAGTGAAAAACTGTTTTTT
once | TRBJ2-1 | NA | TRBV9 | CASSVGGVNEQFF | TGTGCCAGCAGCGTAGGTGGGGTCAATGAGCAGTTCTTC
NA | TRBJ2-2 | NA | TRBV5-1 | CASSQDLTTGELFF | TGCGCCAGCAGCCAGGACTTAACGACCGGGGAGCTGTTTTTT
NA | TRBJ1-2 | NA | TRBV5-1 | CASSRLNEGYTF | TGCGCCAGCAGCCGCCTTAATGAGGGCTACACCTTC
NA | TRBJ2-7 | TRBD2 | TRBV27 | CASSLSRTSGRGSYEQYF | TGTGCCAGCAGTTTATCGAGGACTAGCGGGAGGGGCAGCTACGAGCAGTACTTC
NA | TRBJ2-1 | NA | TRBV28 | CASSPPLGSYNEQFF | TGTGCCAGCAGTCCCCCCCTGGGCTCCTACAATGAGCAGTTCTTC
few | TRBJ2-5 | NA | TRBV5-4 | CASSLVPTGETQYF | TGTGCCAGCAGCTTGGTACCTACGGGGGAGACCCAGTACTTC
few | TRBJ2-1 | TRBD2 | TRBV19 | CASRTSGRLFDNEQFF | TGTGCCAGTAGGACTAGCGGGAGGTTATTTGACAATGAGCAGTTCTTC
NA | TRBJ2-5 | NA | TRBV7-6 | CASSLGVGGAAQYF | TGTGCCAGCAGCTTAGGAGTAGGAGGTGCGGCCCAGTACTTC
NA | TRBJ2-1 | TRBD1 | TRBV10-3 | CAISTPKIQGDEQFF | TGTGCCATCAGCACGCCAAAGATACAGGGGGATGAGCAGTTCTTC
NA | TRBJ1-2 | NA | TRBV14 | CASSPSEGAYGYTF | TGTGCCAGCAGCCCCTCTGAGGGAGCCTATGGCTACACCTTC
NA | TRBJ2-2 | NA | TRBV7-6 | CASSLMAGTNTGELFF | TGTGCCAGCAGCTTAATGGCAGGGACGAACACCGGGGAGCTGTTTTTT
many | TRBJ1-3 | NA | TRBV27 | CASSRDGFSGNTIYF | TGTGCCAGCAGCCGCGACGGGTTCTCTGGAAACACCATATATTTT
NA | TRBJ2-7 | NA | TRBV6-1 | CASSQELSYEQYF | TGTGCCAGCAGCCAAGAGTTGTCCTACGAGCAGTACTTC
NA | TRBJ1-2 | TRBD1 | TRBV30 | CAWSPTGGYGYTF | TGTGCCTGGAGTCCTACAGGGGGCTATGGCTACACCTTC
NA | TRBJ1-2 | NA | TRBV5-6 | CASSPDIGGYTF | TGTGCCAGCAGCCCCGACATCGGTGGCTACACCTTC
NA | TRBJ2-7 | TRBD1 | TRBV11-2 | CASSLDGQETYEQYF | TGTGCCAGCAGCCTTGACGGACAGGAGACCTACGAGCAGTACTTC
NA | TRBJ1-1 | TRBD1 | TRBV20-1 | CSAMDRARAFF | TGCAGTGCTATGGACAGGGCGCGAGCTTTCTTT
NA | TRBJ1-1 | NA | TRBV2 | CASNYLTEDTEAFF | TGTGCCAGCAACTACCTGACGGAGGACACTGAAGCTTTCTTT
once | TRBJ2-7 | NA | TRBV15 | CATSRRDEGGEQYF | TGTGCCACCAGCAGACGCGACGAGGGGGGCGAGCAGTACTTC
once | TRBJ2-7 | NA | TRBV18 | CASSPPSSAGRTYEQYF | TGTGCCAGCTCACCACCGAGCTCGGCAGGGCGAACCTACGAGCAGTACTTC